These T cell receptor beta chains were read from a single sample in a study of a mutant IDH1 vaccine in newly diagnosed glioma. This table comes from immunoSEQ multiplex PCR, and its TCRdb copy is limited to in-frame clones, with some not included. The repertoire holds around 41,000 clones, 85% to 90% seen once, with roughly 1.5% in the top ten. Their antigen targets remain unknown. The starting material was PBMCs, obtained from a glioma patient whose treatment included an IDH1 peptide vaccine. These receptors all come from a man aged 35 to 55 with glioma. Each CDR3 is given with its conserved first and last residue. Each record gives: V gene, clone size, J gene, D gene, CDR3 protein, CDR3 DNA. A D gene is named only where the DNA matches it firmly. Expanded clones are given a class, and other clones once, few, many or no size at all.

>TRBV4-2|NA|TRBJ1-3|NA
CASSQASPTGGGRNTIYF
TGTGCCAGCAGCCAAGCCTCCCCTACGGGTGGTGGACGGAACACCATATATTTT
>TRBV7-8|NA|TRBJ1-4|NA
CASSPTGKKLFF
TGTGCCAGCAGCCCAACTGGGAAAAAACTGTTTTTT
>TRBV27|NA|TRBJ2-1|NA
CASRNPGLSSEQFF
TGTGCCAGCAGGAACCCGGGCCTCAGTAGTGAGCAGTTCTTC
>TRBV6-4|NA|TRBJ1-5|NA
CASSVFRDQPQHF
TGTGCCAGCAGTGTGTTCCGGGACCAGCCCCAGCATTTT
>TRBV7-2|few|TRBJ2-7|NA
CASSFDVVGDEQYF
TGTGCCAGCAGCTTCGACGTAGTCGGCGACGAGCAGTACTTC
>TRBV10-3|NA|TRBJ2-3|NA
CAIRETGGTDTQYF
TGTGCCATCAGAGAAACGGGGGGCACAGATACGCAGTATTTT
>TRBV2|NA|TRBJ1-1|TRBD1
CASSEGGYRGPNTEAFF
TGTGCCAGCAGTGAGGGTGGTTACAGGGGGCCGAACACTGAAGCTTTCTTT
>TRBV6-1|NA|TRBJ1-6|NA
CASSEKEFSPLHF
TGTGCCAGCAGTGAAAAGGAGTTTTCACCCCTCCACTTT
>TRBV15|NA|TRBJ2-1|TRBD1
CATRRTGAASSYNEQFF
TGTGCCACCAGAAGGACAGGCGCCGCGAGCTCCTACAATGAGCAGTTCTTC
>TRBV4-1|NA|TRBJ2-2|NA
CASGAVPTINTGELFF
TGCGCCAGCGGGGCAGTCCCTACGATAAACACCGGGGAGCTGTTTTTT
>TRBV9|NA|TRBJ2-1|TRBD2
CASSVGLAGYNEQFF
TGTGCCAGCAGCGTAGGTTTAGCGGGTTACAATGAGCAGTTCTTC
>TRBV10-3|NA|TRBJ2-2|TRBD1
CAISDGTVGTGELFF
TGTGCCATCAGTGATGGGACAGTTGGCACCGGGGAGCTGTTTTTT
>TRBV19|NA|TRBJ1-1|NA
CASSIKGASTEAFF
TGTGCCAGTAGTATCAAAGGGGCCTCTACTGAAGCTTTCTTT
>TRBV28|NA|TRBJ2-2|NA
CASRTANTGELFF
TGTGCCAGCCGTACAGCGAACACCGGGGAGCTGTTTTTT
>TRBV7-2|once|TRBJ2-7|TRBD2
CASSLDGGLAGFYEQYF
TGTGCCAGCAGCTTAGATGGGGGACTAGCGGGATTTTACGAGCAGTACTTC
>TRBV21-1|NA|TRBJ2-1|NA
CASSKEILTYNEQFF
TGTGCCAGCAGCAAAGAAATCCTTACCTACAATGAGCAGTTCTTC
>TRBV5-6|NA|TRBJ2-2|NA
CASSLLRANTGELFF
TGTGCCAGCAGCTTGCTGCGGGCGAACACCGGGGAGCTGTTTTTT
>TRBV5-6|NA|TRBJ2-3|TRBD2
CASSLKLAGVDTQYF
TGTGCCAGCAGCTTGAAACTAGCGGGAGTGGATACGCAGTATTTT
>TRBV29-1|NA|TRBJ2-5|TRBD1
CSARTGGIETQYF
TGCAGCGCCAGGACAGGGGGCATAGAGACCCAGTACTTC
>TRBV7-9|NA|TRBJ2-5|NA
CASNWGGRRETQYF
TGTGCCAGCAATTGGGGGGGGCGCCGGGAGACCCAGTACTTC
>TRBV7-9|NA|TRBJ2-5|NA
CASSLGPLGGGETQYF
TGTGCCAGCAGCTTAGGTCCCCTTGGAGGAGGTGAGACCCAGTACTTC
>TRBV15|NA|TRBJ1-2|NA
CATSNPMGGVGGYTF
TGTGCCACCAGCAACCCAATGGGGGGGGTGGGTGGCTACACCTTC
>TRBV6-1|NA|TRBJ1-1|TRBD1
CASSEGRTGGVRKGTEAFF
TGTGCCAGCAGTGAAGGTCGTACAGGGGGTGTCAGAAAAGGCACTGAAGCTTTCTTT
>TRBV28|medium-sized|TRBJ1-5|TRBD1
CASSSPGTGKFQPQHF
TGTGCCAGCAGCTCTCCCGGGACAGGGAAGTTCCAGCCCCAGCATTTT
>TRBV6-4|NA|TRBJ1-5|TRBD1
CAIDSPGTGGKIALNQPQHF
TGTGCCATCGATTCCCCCGGGACAGGGGGCAAAATCGCCTTAAATCAGCCCCAGCATTTT
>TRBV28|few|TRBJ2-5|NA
CASTKWGESVQETQYF
TGTGCCAGCACCAAGTGGGGGGAGTCGGTCCAAGAGACCCAGTACTTC
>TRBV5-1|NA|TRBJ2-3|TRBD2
CASSSGLAGSTDTQYF
TGCGCCAGCAGCTCAGGACTAGCGGGGAGCACAGATACGCAGTATTTT
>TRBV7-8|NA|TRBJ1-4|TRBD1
CASSLVPTGATNEKLFF
TGTGCCAGCAGCTTGGTCCCAACAGGGGCAACTAATGAAAAACTGTTTTTT
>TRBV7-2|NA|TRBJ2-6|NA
CASRRAGANVLTF
TGTGCCAGCAGGAGGGCCGGGGCCAACGTCCTGACTTTC
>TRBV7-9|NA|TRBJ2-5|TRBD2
CASSLVEGGETQYF
TGTGCCAGCAGCTTAGTGGAGGGAGGGGAGACCCAGTACTTC
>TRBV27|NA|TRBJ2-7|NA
CASSPQVTGAYEQYF
TGTGCCAGCAGTCCTCAAGTTACGGGGGCCTACGAGCAGTACTTC
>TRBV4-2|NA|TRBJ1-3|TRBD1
CASSQDVMTGGFSGNTIYF
TGTGCCAGCAGCCAAGATGTTATGACAGGGGGCTTCTCTGGAAACACCATATATTTT